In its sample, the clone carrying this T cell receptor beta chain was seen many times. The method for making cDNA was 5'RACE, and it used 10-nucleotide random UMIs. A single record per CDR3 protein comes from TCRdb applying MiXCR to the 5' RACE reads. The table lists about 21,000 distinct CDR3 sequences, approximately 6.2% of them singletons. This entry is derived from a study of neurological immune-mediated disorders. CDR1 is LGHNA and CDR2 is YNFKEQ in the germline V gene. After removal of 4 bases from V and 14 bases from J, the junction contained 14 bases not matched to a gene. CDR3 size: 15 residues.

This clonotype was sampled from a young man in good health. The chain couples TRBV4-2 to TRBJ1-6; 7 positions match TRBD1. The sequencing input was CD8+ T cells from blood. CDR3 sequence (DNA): TGTGCCAGCAGCCGGGAACAGGGGAGCTCGGAGGCCCTCCACTTT. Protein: CASSREQGSSEALHF.